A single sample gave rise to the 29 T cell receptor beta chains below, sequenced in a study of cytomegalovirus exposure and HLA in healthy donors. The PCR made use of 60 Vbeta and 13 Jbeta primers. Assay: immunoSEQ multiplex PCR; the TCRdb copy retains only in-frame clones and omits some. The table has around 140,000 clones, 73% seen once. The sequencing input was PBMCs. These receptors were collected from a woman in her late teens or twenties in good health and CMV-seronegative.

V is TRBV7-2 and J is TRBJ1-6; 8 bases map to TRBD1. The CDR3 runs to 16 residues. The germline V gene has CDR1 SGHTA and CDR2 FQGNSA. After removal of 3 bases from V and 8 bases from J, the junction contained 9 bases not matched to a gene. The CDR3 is CASSLTGVLGDSPLHF. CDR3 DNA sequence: TGTGCCAGCAGCTTGACAGGGGTTCTGGGGGATTCACCCCTCCACTTT.

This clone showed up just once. CDR3 amino acids: CASSYFGTGLHSNQPQHF. CDR3 in DNA: TGTGCCAGCAGCTATTTCGGGACAGGGCTTCATAGCAATCAGCCCCAGCATTTT. This chain joins TRBV7-9 and TRBJ1-5, with 9 bases that match TRBD1. This CDR3 contains 18 residues. V trimming: 4 bases; J trimming: 0 bases; junction bases outside the gene matches: 10. Germline V gives CDR1 SEHNR, CDR2 FQNEAQ (reference sequence).

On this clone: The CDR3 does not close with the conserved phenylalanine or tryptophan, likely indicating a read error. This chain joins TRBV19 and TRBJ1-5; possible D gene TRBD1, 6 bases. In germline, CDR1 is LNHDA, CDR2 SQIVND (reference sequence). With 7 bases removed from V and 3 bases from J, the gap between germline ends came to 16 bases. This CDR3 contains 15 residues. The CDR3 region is CASIPGTSFNQPQHL. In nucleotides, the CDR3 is TGTGCCAGTATTCCCGGGACATCGTTCAATCAGCCCCAGCATCTT.

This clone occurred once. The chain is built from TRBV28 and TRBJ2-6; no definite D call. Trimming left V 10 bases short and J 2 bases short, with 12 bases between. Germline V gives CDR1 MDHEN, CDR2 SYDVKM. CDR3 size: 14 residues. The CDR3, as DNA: TGTGCCACGTTGGAGTCGACTGGGGCCAACGTCCTGACTTTC. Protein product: CATLESTGANVLTF.

For the CDR3, the DNA is TGCAGCGTCACTAGCGGGAACTCCTACGAGCAGTACGTC. It yields the protein CSVTSGNSYEQYV. This chain joins TRBV29-1 and TRBJ2-7, with TRBD2 matching 10 bases. CDR3 length: 13 residues. Trimming took 6 bases from V and 0 from J; bases not matched to a gene: 2. CDR1 SQVTM and CDR2 ANQGSEA come from the germline V gene.

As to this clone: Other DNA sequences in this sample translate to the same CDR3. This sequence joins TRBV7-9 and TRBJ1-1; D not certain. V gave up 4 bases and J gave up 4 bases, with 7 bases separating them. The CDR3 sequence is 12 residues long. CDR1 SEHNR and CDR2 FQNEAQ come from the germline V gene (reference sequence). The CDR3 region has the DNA TGTGCCAGCAGCTCCACGGGCACTGAAGCTTTCTTT. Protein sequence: CASSSTGTEAFF.

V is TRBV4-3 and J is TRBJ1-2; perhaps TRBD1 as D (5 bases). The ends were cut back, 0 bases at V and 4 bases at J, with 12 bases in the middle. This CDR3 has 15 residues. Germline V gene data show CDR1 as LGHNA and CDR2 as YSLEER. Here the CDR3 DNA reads TGCGCCAGCAGCCAAGATTTCTCAGGGCGCTATGGCTACACCTTC. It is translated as CASSQDFSGRYGYTF.

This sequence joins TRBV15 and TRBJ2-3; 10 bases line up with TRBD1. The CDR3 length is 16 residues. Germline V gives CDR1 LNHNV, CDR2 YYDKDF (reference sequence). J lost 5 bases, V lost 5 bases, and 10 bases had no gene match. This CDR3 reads CATSPGTGEGKDTQYF. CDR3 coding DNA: TGTGCCACCAGCCCCGGGACAGGGGAGGGTAAAGATACGCAGTATTTT.

Here the CDR3 reads CASSLGGQGVSGNTIYF. The CDR3 DNA reads TGTGCCAGCAGCTTGGGGGGACAGGGGGTCTCTGGAAACACCATATATTTT. This chain uses TRBV11-2 with TRBJ1-3; TRBD1 agrees at 11 bases. In germline, CDR1 is SGHAT, CDR2 FQNNGV. Trimming removed 3 bases from V and 0 bases from J; junction bases left unmatched: 4. This CDR3 has 17 amino acids.

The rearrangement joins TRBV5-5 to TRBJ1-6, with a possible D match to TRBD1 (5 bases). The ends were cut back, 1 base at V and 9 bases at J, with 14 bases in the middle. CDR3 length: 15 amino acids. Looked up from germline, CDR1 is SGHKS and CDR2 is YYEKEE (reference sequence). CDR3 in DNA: TGTGCCAGCAGCTTGCAGCAGGGTGACATTTCACCCCTCCACTTT. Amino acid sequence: CASSLQQGDISPLHF.

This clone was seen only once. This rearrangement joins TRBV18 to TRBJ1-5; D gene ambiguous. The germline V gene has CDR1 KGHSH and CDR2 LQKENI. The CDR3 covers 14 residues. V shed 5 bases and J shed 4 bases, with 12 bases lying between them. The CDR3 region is CASSSGIDNQPQHF. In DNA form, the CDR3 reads TGTGCCAGCTCATCCGGGATAGATAATCAGCCCCAGCATTTT.

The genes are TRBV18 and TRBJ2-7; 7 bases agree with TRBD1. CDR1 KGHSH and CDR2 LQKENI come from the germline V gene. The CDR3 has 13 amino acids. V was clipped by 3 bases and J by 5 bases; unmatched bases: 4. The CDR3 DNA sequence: TGTGCCAGCTCACCCGACAGGGACCACGAGCAGTACTTC. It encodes CASSPDRDHEQYF.

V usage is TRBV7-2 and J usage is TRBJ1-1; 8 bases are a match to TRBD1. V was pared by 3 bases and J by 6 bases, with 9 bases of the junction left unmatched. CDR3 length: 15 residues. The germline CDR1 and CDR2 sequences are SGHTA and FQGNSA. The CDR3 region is CASSFRGPGRSEAFF. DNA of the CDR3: TGTGCCAGCAGCTTCAGGGGGCCAGGTAGGTCTGAAGCTTTCTTT.

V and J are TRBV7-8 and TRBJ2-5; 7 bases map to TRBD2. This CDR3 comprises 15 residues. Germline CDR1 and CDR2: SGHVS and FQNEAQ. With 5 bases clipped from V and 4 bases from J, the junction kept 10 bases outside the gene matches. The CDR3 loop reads CASSRRLAIRETQYF. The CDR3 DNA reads TGTGCCAGCAGCAGGAGACTAGCTATTCGAGAGACCCAGTACTTC.

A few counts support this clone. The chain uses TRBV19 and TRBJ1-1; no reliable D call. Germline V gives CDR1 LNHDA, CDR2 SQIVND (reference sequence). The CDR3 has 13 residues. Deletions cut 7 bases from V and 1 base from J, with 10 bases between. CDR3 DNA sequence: TGTGCCAGTAAATTTGGGAGGAACACTGAAGCTTTCTTT. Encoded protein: CASKFGRNTEAFF.

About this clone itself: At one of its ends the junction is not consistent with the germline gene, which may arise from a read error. This CDR3 reads CASSQPSGNSNEQFF. The DNA for the CDR3 is TGCGCCAGCAGCCAACCTAGCGGGAATAGCAATGAGCAGTTCTTC. The chain recombines TRBV7-9 with TRBJ2-1; 9 bases agree with TRBD2. The CDR3 is made up of 15 amino acids. Germline loops: CDR1 SEHNR, CDR2 FQNEAQ (reference sequence).

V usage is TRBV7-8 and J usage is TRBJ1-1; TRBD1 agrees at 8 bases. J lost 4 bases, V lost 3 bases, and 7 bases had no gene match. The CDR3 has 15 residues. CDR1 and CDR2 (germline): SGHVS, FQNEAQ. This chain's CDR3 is CASSLIQGAFTEAFF. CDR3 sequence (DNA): TGTGCCAGCAGCTTGATTCAGGGGGCATTCACTGAAGCTTTCTTT.

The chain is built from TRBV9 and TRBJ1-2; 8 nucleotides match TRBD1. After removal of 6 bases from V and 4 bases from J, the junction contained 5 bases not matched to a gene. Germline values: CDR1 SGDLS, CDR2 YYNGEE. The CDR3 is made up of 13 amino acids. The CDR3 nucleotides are TGTGCCAGCACTCGGGGACAGGCCTATGGCTACACCTTC. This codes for CASTRGQAYGYTF.

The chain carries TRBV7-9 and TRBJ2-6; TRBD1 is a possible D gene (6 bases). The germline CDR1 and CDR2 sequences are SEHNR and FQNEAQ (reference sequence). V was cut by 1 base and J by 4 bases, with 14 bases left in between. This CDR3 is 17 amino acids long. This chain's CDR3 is CASSLVPGAEGANVLTF. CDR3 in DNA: TGTGCCAGCAGCTTAGTGCCAGGGGCCGAAGGGGCCAACGTCCTGACTTTC.

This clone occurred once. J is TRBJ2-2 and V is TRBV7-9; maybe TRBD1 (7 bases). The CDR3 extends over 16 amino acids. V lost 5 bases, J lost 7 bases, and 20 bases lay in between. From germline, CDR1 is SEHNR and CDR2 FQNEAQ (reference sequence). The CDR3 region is CASSRLDREDGGELFF. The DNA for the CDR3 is TGTGCCAGCAGCCGCCTTGACAGGGAGGACGGCGGGGAGCTGTTTTTT.

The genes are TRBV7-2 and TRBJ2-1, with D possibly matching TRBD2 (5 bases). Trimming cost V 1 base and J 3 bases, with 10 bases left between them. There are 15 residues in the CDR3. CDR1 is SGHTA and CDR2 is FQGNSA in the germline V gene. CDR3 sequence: CASSLGTRNYNEQFF. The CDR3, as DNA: TGTGCCAGCAGCTTAGGGACTCGCAACTACAATGAGCAGTTCTTC.

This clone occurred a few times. For the CDR3, the DNA is TGTGCCAGCAGCACCGACAGGGATGCTAATGAAAAACTGTTTTTT. Protein: CASSTDRDANEKLFF. The chain carries TRBV11-2 and TRBJ1-4, with 7 bases lining up with TRBD1. Germline CDR1 SGHAT, CDR2 FQNNGV. The CDR3 spans 15 residues. Losses at the gene ends were 5 bases for V and 3 bases for J; bases not matched to a gene: 6.

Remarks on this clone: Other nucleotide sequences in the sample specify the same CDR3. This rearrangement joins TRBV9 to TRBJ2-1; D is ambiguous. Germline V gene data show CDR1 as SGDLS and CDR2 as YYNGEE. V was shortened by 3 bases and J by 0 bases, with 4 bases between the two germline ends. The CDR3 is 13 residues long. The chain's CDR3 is CASSASSYNEQFF. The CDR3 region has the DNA TGTGCCAGCAGCGCCAGCTCCTACAATGAGCAGTTCTTC.

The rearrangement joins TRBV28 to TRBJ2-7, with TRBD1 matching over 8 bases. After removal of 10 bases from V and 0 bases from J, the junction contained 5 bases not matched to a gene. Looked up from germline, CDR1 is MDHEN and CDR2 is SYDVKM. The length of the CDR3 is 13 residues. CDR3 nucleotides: TGTGCCACTCGGGACAGGAACTCCTACGAGCAGTACGTC. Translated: CATRDRNSYEQYV.

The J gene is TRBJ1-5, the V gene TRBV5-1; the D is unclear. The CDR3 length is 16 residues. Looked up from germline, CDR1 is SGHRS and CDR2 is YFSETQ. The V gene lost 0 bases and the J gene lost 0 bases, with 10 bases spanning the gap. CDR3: CASSLAVQFSNQPQHF. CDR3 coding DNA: TGCGCCAGCAGCTTGGCCGTTCAGTTTAGCAATCAGCCCCAGCATTTT.

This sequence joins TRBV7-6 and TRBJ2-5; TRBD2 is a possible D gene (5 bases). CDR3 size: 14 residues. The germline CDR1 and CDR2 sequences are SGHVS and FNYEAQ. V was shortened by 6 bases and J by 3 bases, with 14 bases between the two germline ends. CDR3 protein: CASRFDDYKETQYF. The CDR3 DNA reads TGTGCCAGCAGATTCGACGACTACAAAGAGACCCAGTACTTC.

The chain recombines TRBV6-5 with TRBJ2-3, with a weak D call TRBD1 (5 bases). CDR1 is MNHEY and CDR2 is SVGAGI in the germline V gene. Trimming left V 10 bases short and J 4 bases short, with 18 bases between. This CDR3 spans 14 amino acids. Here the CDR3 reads CATTRLLGADTQYF. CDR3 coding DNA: TGTGCCACCACTCGACTCCTAGGGGCAGATACGCAGTATTTT.

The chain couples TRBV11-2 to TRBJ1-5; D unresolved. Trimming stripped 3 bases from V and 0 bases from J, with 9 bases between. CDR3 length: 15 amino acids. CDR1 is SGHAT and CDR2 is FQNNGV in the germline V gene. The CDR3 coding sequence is TGTGCCAGCAGCTTCAACAGCAATAGCAATCAGCCCCAGCATTTT. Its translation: CASSFNSNSNQPQHF.

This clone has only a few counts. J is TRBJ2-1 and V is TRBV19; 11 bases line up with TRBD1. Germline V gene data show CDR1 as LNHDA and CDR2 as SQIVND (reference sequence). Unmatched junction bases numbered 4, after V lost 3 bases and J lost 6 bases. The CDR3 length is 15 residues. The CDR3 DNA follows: TGTGCCAGTAGTATCCTCGGGACAGGGGGCAATGAGCAGTTCTTC. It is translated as CASSILGTGGNEQFF.